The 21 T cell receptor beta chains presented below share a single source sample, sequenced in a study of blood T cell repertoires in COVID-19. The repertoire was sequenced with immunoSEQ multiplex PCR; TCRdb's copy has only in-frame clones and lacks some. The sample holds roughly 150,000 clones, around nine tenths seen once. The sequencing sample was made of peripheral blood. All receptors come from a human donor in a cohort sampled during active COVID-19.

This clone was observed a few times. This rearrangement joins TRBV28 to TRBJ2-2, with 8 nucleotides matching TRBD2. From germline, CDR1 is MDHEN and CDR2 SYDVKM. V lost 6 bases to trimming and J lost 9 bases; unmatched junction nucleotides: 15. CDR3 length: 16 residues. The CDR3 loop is CASRSYGGRISWELFF. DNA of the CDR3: TGTGCCAGCAGGTCCTATGGCGGGAGGATAAGTTGGGAGCTGTTTTTT.

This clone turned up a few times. The CDR3 DNA reads TGTGCCAGCAGCTTAGGACTTCCGACTGGTGAAAAACTGTTTTTT. Amino acids: CASSLGLPTGEKLFF. V gene TRBV7-9 combines with J gene TRBJ1-4, with D unclear. CDR3 length: 15 amino acids. V shed 1 base and J shed 7 bases, with 13 bases lying between them. Germline V CDR1 and CDR2: SEHNR, FQNEAQ (reference sequence).

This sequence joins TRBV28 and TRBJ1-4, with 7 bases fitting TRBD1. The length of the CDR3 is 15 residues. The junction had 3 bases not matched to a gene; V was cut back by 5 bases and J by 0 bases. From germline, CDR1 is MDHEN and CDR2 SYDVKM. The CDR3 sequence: CASSPGQATNEKLFF. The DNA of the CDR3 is TGTGCCAGCAGTCCTGGACAGGCAACTAATGAAAAACTGTTTTTT.

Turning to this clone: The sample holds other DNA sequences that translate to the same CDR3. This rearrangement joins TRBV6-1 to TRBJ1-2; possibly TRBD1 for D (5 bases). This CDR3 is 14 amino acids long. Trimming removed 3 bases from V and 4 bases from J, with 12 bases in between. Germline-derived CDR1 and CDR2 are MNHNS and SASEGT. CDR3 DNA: TGTGCCAGCAGTGAGGGGGGACGGGGCTATGGCTACACCTTC. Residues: CASSEGGRGYGYTF.

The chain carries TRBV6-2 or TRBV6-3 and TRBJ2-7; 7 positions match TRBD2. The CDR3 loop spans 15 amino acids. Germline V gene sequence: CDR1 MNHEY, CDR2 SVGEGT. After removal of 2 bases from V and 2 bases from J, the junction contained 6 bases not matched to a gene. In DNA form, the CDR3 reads TGTGCCAGCAGTTACGGGCTCGCGGGGGCCTACGAGCAGTACTTC. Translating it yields CASSYGLAGAYEQYF.

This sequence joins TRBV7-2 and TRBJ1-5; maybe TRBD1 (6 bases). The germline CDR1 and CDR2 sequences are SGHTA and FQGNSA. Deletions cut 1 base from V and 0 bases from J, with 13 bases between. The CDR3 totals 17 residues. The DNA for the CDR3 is TGTGCCAGCAGCTTAGTCGGGGGGCGGAGTAGCAATCAGCCCCAGCATTTT. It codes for CASSLVGGRSSNQPQHF.

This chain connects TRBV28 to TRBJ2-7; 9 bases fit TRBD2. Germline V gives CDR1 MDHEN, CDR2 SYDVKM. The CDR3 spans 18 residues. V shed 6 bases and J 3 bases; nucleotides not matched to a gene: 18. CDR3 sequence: CASRDWASGIGGYYEQYF. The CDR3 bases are TGTGCCAGCAGAGATTGGGCTAGCGGGATAGGGGGCTACTACGAGCAGTACTTC.

The CDR3 coding sequence is TGTGCCAGCAGTTTAAGGGCAACAGGCCGAAACACCATATATTTT. Translated: CASSLRATGRNTIYF. The chain recombines TRBV28 with TRBJ1-3; D might be TRBD1 (5 bases). The CDR3 has 15 residues. Germline lookup yields CDR1 MDHEN and CDR2 SYDVKM. The V end lost 2 bases, the J end lost 5 bases, and 13 bases lay between the germline ends.

The DNA for the CDR3 is TGTGCCAGCAGTGCCTATGGCAGGGGATCCCTAAGTCCGCAAGAGACCCAGTACTTC. Translated: CASSAYGRGSLSPQETQYF. The chain employs TRBV2 and TRBJ2-5, with D possibly matching TRBD1 (6 bases). Trimming shortened V by 4 bases and J by 2 bases, and 26 bases separated the two germline ends. This CDR3 is built from 19 residues. The germline gives CDR1 SNHLY, CDR2 FYNNEI.

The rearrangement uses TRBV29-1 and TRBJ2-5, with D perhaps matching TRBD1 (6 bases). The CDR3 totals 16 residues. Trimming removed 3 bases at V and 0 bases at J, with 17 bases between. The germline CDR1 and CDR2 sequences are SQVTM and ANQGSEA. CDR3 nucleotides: TGCAGCGTTGACGGGTTGACAGGAGCTAACCAAGAGACCCAGTACTTC. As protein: CSVDGLTGANQETQYF.

DNA for the CDR3: TGTGCCAGCAGTTTGACAGGTGCCTCCTACGAGCAGTACTTC. Translation gives CASSLTGASYEQYF. The V and J genes are TRBV6-5 and TRBJ2-7, with a tentative D call TRBD1 (6 bases). The germline V gene has CDR1 MNHEY and CDR2 SVGAGI. The CDR3 has 14 residues. Trimming removed 4 bases at V and 0 bases at J, with 10 bases between.

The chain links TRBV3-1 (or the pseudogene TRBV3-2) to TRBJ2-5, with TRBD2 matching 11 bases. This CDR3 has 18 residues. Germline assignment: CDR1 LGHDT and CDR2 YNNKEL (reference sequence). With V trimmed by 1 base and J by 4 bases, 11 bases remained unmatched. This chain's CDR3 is CASSQGGGLADSVETQYF. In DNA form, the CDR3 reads TGTGCCAGCAGCCAAGGAGGGGGACTAGCGGACTCCGTAGAGACCCAGTACTTC.

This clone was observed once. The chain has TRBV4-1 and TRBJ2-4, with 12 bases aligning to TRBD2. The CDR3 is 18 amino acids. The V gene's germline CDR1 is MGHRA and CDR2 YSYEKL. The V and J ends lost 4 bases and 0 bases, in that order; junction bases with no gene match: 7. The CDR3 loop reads CASSRTSGEALAKNIQYF. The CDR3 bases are TGCGCCAGCAGCCGGACTAGCGGGGAGGCTTTAGCCAAAAACATTCAGTACTTC.

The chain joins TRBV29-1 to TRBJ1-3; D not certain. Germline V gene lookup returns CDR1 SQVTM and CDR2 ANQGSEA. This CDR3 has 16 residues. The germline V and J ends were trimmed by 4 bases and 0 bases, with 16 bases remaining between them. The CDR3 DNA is TGCAGCGTTGGGACTGCTACTCCCAACTCTGGAAACACCATATATTTT. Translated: CSVGTATPNSGNTIYF.

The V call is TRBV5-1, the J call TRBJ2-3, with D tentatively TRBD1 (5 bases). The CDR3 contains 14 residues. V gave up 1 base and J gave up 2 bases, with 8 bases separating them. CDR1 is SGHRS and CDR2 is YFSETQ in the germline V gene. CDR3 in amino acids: CASSLQGYTDTQYF. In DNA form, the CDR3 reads TGCGCCAGCAGCTTGCAGGGATACACAGATACGCAGTATTTT.

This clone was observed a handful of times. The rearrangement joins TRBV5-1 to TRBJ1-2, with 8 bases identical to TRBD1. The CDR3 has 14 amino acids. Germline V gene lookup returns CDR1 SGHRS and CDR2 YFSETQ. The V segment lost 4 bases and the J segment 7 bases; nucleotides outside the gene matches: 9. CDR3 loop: CASSPDRVGSGYTF. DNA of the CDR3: TGCGCCAGCAGCCCGGACAGGGTGGGCTCTGGCTACACCTTC.

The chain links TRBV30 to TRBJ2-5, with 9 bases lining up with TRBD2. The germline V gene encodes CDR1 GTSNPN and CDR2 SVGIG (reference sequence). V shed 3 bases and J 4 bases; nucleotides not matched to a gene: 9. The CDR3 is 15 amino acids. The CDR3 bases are TGTGCCTGGAGGGATAGCGGGAGAAGGGGAGAGACCCAGTACTTC. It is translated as CAWRDSGRRGETQYF.

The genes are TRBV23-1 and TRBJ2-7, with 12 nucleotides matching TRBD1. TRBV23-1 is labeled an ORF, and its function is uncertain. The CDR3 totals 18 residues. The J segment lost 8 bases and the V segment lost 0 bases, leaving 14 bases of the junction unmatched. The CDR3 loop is CASSQSGDRGQEGEKQYF. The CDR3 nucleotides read TGCGCCAGCAGTCAATCGGGGGACAGGGGGCAGGAGGGGGAGAAGCAGTACTTC.

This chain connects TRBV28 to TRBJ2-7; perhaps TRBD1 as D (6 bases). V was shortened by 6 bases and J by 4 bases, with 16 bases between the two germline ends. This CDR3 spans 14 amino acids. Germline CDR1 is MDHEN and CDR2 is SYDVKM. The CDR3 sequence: CASSSPGQEYEQYF. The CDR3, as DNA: TGTGCCAGCAGCTCACCGGGACAAGAATACGAGCAGTACTTC.

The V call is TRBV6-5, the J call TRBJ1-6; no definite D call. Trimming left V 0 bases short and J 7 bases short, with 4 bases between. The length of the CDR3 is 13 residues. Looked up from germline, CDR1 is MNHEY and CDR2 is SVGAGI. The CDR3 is CASSYSQNSPLHF. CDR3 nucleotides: TGTGCCAGCAGTTACTCGCAGAATTCACCCCTCCACTTT.

In DNA, the CDR3 is TGTGCCAGCAGCCCGGGACACCCTTCCTACGAGCAGTACTTC. This gives the protein CASSPGHPSYEQYF. The chain couples TRBV7-3 to TRBJ2-7, with a tentative D call TRBD1 (6 bases). CDR3 length equals 14 residues. CDR1 and CDR2 from the germline V gene are SGHTA and FQGTGA. V dropped 5 bases and J dropped 1 base, with 12 bases sitting between them. Full variable domain (remainder filled in from reference TRBV7-3 and TRBJ2-7): GAGVSQTPSNKVTEKGKYVELRCDPISGHTALYWYRQSLGQGPEFLIYFQGTGAADDSGLPNDRFFAVRPEGSVSTLKIQRTERGDSAVYLCASSPGHPSYEQYFGPGTRLTVT.